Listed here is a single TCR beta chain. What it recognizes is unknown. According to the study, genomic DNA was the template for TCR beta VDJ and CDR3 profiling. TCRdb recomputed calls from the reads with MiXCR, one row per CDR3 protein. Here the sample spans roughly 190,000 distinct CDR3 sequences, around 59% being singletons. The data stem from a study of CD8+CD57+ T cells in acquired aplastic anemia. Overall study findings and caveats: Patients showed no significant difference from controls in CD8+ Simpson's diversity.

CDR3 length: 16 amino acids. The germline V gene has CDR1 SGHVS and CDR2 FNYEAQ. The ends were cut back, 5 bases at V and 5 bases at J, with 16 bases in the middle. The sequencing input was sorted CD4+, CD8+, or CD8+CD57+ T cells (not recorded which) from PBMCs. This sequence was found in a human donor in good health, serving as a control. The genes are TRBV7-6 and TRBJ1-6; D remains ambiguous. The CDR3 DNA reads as TGTGCCAGCAGCCTCGACGTACCTGGCGATAATTCACCCCTCCACTTT. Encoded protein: CASSLDVPGDNSPLHF.